The TCR beta chain under discussion was sequenced for a study of cytomegalovirus exposure and HLA in healthy donors. Comments on this clone: Its specificity is unknown.

General study results and limits: In presence/absence analyses, roughly uniform sequencing depth across donors was assumed.

13 Jbeta primers and 60 Vbeta primers were used for the PCR. Assay: immunoSEQ multiplex PCR; the TCRdb copy retains only in-frame clones and omits some. This sample lists about 70,000 clones; its ten largest clones have 2.4%. The CDR3 length is 13 residues. The germline gives CDR1 MNHEY, CDR2 SMNVEV (reference sequence). With 4 bases clipped from V and 4 bases from J, the junction kept 0 bases outside the gene matches. The TCR comes from a female donor in good health and CMV-seropositive. Source material: PBMCs. The chain combines TRBV27 with TRBJ2-2, with 7 nucleotides matching TRBD1. The CDR3 protein is CASSSGGTGELFF. The CDR3 bases are TGTGCCAGCAGTTCAGGGGGCACCGGGGAGCTGTTTTTT.